The next 22 T cell receptor beta chains were all read from a single sample in a study of T cells after yellow fever vaccination. TCRdb analysed the 5' RACE reads with MiXCR anew, one entry per CDR3 protein. The profile shows 250,000 to 400,000 distinct CDR3 sequences, around 4.5% of them singletons. Sequences were derived from PBMCs, sampled 15 days after the yellow fever booster vaccination. These receptors were taken from a man younger than 35 who received the YFV17D yellow fever vaccine.

This clonotype came up many times. This sequence joins TRBV5-1 and TRBJ2-7; D possibly uses TRBD1 or TRBD2 (5 bases each). The V end was cut by 1 base, the J end by 4 bases, with 15 bases between. Germline CDR1 is SGHRS and CDR2 is YFSETQ. The CDR3 extends over 15 amino acids. This CDR3 reads CASSLTQVGTYEQYF. The CDR3 DNA sequence: TGCGCCAGCAGCTTGACGCAGGTCGGGACGTACGAGCAGTACTTC.

This clonotype was observed at least ten times. The chain carries TRBV29-1 and TRBJ2-1; a possible D gene is TRBD1 (5 bases). Looked up from germline, CDR1 is SQVTM and CDR2 is ANQGSEA. The length of the CDR3 is 12 residues. Trimming shortened V by 6 bases and J by 9 bases, and 15 bases separated the two germline ends. The CDR3 nucleotides are TGCAGCGTCGGGCGTGATCAGGGTGAGCAGTTCTTC. Its protein is CSVGRDQGEQFF.

The genes are TRBV20-1 and TRBJ2-2; the match to TRBD1 covers 9 bases. The germline CDR1 and CDR2 sequences are DFQATT and SNEGSKA (reference sequence). This CDR3 has 14 amino acids. With 5 bases clipped from V and 5 bases from J, the junction kept 6 bases outside the gene matches. In DNA form, the CDR3 reads TGCAGTGCTCGTCCCGGGACAGGGACCGGGGAGCTGTTTTTT. Translating it yields CSARPGTGTGELFF.

The chain joins TRBV19 to TRBJ1-2, with 7 bases that match TRBD1. Germline CDR1 and CDR2: LNHDA and SQIVND (reference sequence). This CDR3 has 13 amino acids. Trimming removed 7 bases from V and 3 bases from J; junction bases left unmatched: 5. CDR3 amino acids: CASNRDRHYGYTF. In nucleotides, the CDR3 is TGTGCCAGTAACCGGGACAGACACTATGGCTACACCTTC.

This clonotype has more than one count but fewer than ten. V usage is TRBV19 and J usage is TRBJ2-1; 8 positions match TRBD2. The CDR3 loop spans 15 amino acids. The V and J ends lost 5 bases and 0 bases, in that order; junction bases with no gene match: 3. The germline V gene encodes CDR1 LNHDA and CDR2 SQIVND (reference sequence). In DNA, the CDR3 is TGTGCCAGTAGTGGGCTAGCGGGCTCCTACAATGAGCAGTTCTTC. Its translation: CASSGLAGSYNEQFF.

This clonotype was picked up many times. The V call is TRBV20-1, the J call TRBJ1-2; 9 bases are a match to TRBD1. Unmatched junction bases numbered 6, after V lost 0 bases and J lost 7 bases. The germline gives CDR1 DFQATT, CDR2 SNEGSKA (reference sequence). This CDR3 has 14 residues. The CDR3 region has the DNA TGCAGTGCTAGAGATGTCGGGACAGGGTTTGGCTACACCTTC. Encoded protein: CSARDVGTGFGYTF.

There are many counts of this clonotype. The J gene is TRBJ2-5, the V gene TRBV7-9, with D perhaps TRBD1 or TRBD2 (6 bases each). The germline V gene encodes CDR1 SEHNR and CDR2 FQNEAQ (reference sequence). This CDR3 comprises 15 residues. With 5 bases removed from V and 1 base from J, the gap between germline ends came to 14 bases. CDR3 in DNA: TGTGCCAGCAGCCGGGTGGGGGGCCTCCAAGAGACCCAGTACTTC. Its protein is CASSRVGGLQETQYF.

This clonotype was recorded at least ten times. The chain recombines TRBV7-2 with TRBJ1-2, with a weak D call TRBD1 (5 bases). CDR3 size: 13 residues. The V gene lost 1 base and the J gene lost 8 bases, with 11 bases spanning the gap. Germline V lookup: CDR1 SGHTA, CDR2 FQGNSA. Here the CDR3 DNA reads TGTGCCAGCAGCTTAGATCGGGGGAGAGGCTACACCTTC. It yields the protein CASSLDRGRGYTF. Full variable domain (remainder filled in from reference TRBV7-2 and TRBJ1-2): GAGVSQSPSNKVTEKGKDVELRCDPISGHTALYWYRQSLGQGLEFLIYFQGNSAPDKSGLPSDRFSAERTGGSVSTLTIQRTQQEDSAVYLCASSLDRGRGYTFGSGTRLTVV.

The V and J genes are TRBV19 and TRBJ1-5; D uncertain. From germline, CDR1 is LNHDA and CDR2 SQIVND (reference sequence). V was shortened by 8 bases and J by 2 bases, with 10 bases between the two germline ends. This CDR3 is 13 amino acids long. CDR3 sequence: CASEFGGNQPQHF. For the CDR3, the DNA is TGTGCCAGTGAATTTGGGGGCAATCAGCCCCAGCATTTT.

The chain recombines TRBV6-1 with TRBJ1-6; D not certain. Trimming removed 3 bases from V and 5 bases from J, with 14 bases in between. CDR3 length equals 16 residues. Looked up from germline, CDR1 is MNHNS and CDR2 is SASEGT. The CDR3, as DNA: TGTGCCAGCAGTGAGACAACATTGGGAAATAATTCACCCCTCCACTTT. It translates to CASSETTLGNNSPLHF.

This clonotype was seen at least ten times. The J gene is TRBJ2-3, the V gene TRBV6-1; D is perhaps TRBD2 (6 bases). The CDR3 extends over 15 amino acids. Trimming left V 2 bases short and J 5 bases short, with 14 bases between. Germline lookup yields CDR1 MNHNS and CDR2 SASEGT. The CDR3 DNA sequence: TGTGCCAGCAGTGAAACCCCCCAGGGAGGAGATACGCAGTATTTT. Protein product: CASSETPQGGDTQYF.

The chain is built from TRBV2 and TRBJ2-2; D is perhaps TRBD2 (6 bases). Germline values: CDR1 SNHLY, CDR2 FYNNEI. This CDR3 has 14 residues. V shed 9 bases and J shed 9 bases, with 20 bases lying between them. The CDR3 reads CASSGAGNTRELFF. The CDR3 nucleotides are TGTGCCAGTTCGGGAGCAGGGAATACCAGGGAGCTGTTTTTT.

The chain uses TRBV7-9 and TRBJ1-5, with 8 bases matching TRBD1. CDR1 SEHNR and CDR2 FQNEAQ come from the germline V gene (reference sequence). This CDR3 is built from 14 residues. J gave up 11 bases and V 4 bases, and 10 bases lay outside the gene matches. The CDR3 loop is CASSSGQDEPAQHF. The CDR3 region has the DNA TGTGCCAGCAGCTCGGGACAGGACGAACCAGCCCAGCATTTT.

In this sample, this clonotype turned up many times. This chain joins TRBV7-2 and TRBJ1-1; unclear D gene. In germline, CDR1 is SGHTA, CDR2 FQGNSA. Trimming removed 3 bases at V and 4 bases at J, with 3 bases between. The CDR3 extends over 11 amino acids. The CDR3 is CASSFGTEAFF. The CDR3 coding sequence is TGTGCCAGCAGCTTTGGCACTGAAGCTTTCTTT.

This clonotype has a count of ten or more. V usage is TRBV12-3 or TRBV12-4 and J usage is TRBJ2-7; D call uncertain. CDR3 length equals 13 residues. V shed 6 bases and J shed 5 bases, with 14 bases lying between them. CDR3 DNA sequence: TGTGCCAGCAGCGCCAGAATGCGCGACGAGCAGTACGTC. As protein: CASSARMRDEQYV.

This clonotype showed up many times. The chain carries TRBV4-2 and TRBJ1-5, with no clear D. This CDR3 spans 14 amino acids. V gave up 0 bases and J gave up 5 bases, with 8 bases separating them. In germline, CDR1 is LGHNA, CDR2 YNFKEQ. CDR3 sequence (DNA): TGTGCCAGCAGCCAAGATGGTGGGGATCAGCCCCAGCATTTT. Translation gives CASSQDGGDQPQHF.

In regard to this clonotype: A much more abundant neighbour one base away suggests this may be a read error. The chain carries TRBV6-5 and TRBJ2-7; D is perhaps TRBD2 (6 bases). Germline V CDR1 and CDR2: MNHEY, SVGAGI. The CDR3 is 12 amino acids. CDR3 loop: CDSRTPGVEQYF. The CDR3 coding sequence is TGTGACAGCCGGACCCCGGGGGTTGAGCAGTACTTC.

Ten or more counts support this clonotype. This chain links TRBV20-1 with TRBJ2-7; 7 bases match TRBD1. This CDR3 comprises 19 residues. From germline, CDR1 is DFQATT and CDR2 SNEGSKA (reference sequence). The ends lost 4 bases at V and 4 bases at J; junction bases unmatched: 25. The CDR3 DNA sequence: TGCAGTGCTATAACGCGCCTGACAGGGAAACAGGGAAAGCGTTACGAGCAGTACGTC. It codes for CSAITRLTGKQGKRYEQYV.

This clonotype was counted between two and nine times. The gene calls are TRBV4-1 and TRBJ1-6, with unresolved D. Trimming removed 3 bases from V and 10 bases from J, with 19 bases in between. Germline V gene lookup returns CDR1 MGHRA and CDR2 YSYEKL. This CDR3 has 16 residues. CDR3 sequence (DNA): TGCGCCAGCAGCCATTTCCCGGTCCGAACGGGGTCACCCCTCCACTTT. Protein product: CASSHFPVRTGSPLHF.

This clonotype came up a few times. The rearrangement uses TRBV10-3 and TRBJ2-7; 7 nucleotides align to TRBD1. The germline CDR1 and CDR2 sequences are ENHRY and SYGVKD. The trim removed 4 bases at V and 6 bases at J, leaving 12 bases unmatched. This CDR3 has 15 residues. Here the CDR3 DNA reads TGTGCCATCAGTGTGGGAAACAGGGGCAATGCCGAGCAGTACTTC. This gives the protein CAISVGNRGNAEQYF.

The chain couples TRBV24-1 to TRBJ2-3; D possibly corresponds to TRBD2 (6 bases). The CDR3 has 13 residues. Germline CDR1 is KGHDR and CDR2 is SFDVKD. Deletions cut 7 bases from V and 6 bases from J, with 13 bases between. The CDR3 spells CATRGTSKDTQYF. CDR3 bases: TGTGCCACCAGAGGAACTAGCAAGGATACGCAGTATTTT.

This clonotype was counted ten times or more. The chain joins TRBV4-3 to TRBJ2-1; either TRBD1 or TRBD2 may fit D (5 bases each). CDR3 length: 17 residues. The ends were cut back, 2 bases at V and 8 bases at J, with 22 bases in the middle. Germline CDR1 reads LGHNA; CDR2 reads YSLEER. CDR3 nucleotide sequence: TGCGCCAGCAGCCAATACGGACGCAGGGAGAATTTGGATGAGCAGTTCTTC. Translation: CASSQYGRRENLDEQFF.